Listed below are T cell receptor beta chains from one sample, sequenced in a study of technical replicates of blood from a few donors. The data were produced by immunoSEQ multiplex PCR, yet TCRdb's version contains in-frame clones alone and is incomplete. Of 90,000 to 100,000 clones listed, approximately 95% are singletons. Sequenced material: T cells isolated from PBMCs. These receptors originate from a human donor in good health. Each CDR3 is given with its conserved first and last residue. D genes are given only for firm matches. Clone size is not always given. Where it is, it says once, few, many or a class for expanded clones.

V gene	clone size	J gene	D gene	CDR3 protein	CDR3 DNA
TRBV27	.	TRBJ1-5	TRBD1	CASSDRGAQPQHF	TGTGCCAGCAGCGACAGGGGAGCTCAGCCCCAGCATTTT
TRBV6-6	.	TRBJ1-5	TRBD1	CASSYADRGKEPQHF	TGTGCCAGCAGTTACGCCGACAGGGGTAAGGAGCCCCAGCATTTT
TRBV5-1	.	TRBJ2-3	TRBD1	CASSLEGTGGTDTQYF	TGCGCCAGCAGCTTGGAGGGGACAGGGGGAACAGATACGCAGTATTTT
TRBV27	few	TRBJ1-1	TRBD1	CASSLQGAGNTEAFF	TGTGCCAGCAGTTTACAGGGGGCCGGGAACACTGAAGCTTTCTTT
TRBV5-1	.	TRBJ2-2	.	CASSFREDGELFF	TGCGCCAGCAGCTTTCGAGAGGACGGGGAGCTGTTTTTT
TRBV5-1	few	TRBJ2-7	.	CASSLGHSYEQYF	TGCGCCAGCAGCTTGGGACACTCCTACGAGCAGTACTTC
TRBV4-2	.	TRBJ1-5	TRBD1	CASSQVSWTGDQPQHF	TGTGCCAGCAGCCAAGTAAGCTGGACAGGGGATCAGCCCCAGCATTTT
TRBV4-1	.	TRBJ2-7	.	CASSQRTYNDEQYF	TGCGCCAGCAGCCAACGGACTTATAACGACGAGCAGTACTTC
TRBV9	once	TRBJ1-3	TRBD1	CASSVNRGNSGNTIYF	TGTGCCAGCAGCGTTAACAGGGGAAACTCTGGAAACACCATATATTTT
TRBV5-1	.	TRBJ2-7	.	CASSFLGSGEEQYF	TGCGCCAGCAGCTTCCTGGGATCGGGGGAGGAGCAGTACTTC
TRBV2	.	TRBJ2-7	.	CASRSLYEQYF	TGTGCCAGCAGGAGCCTCTACGAGCAGTACTTC
TRBV4-2	.	TRBJ2-2	.	CASSQRLTNTGELFF	TGTGCCAGCAGCCAACGGTTAACGAACACCGGGGAGCTGTTTTTT
TRBV6-4	once	TRBJ1-5	.	CASSDSRGQPQHF	TGTGCCAGCAGTGACTCCAGGGGTCAGCCCCAGCATTTT
TRBV7-2	.	TRBJ2-7	TRBD1	CASSLVSQGSYEQYF	TGTGCCAGCAGCTTAGTCTCACAGGGGAGCTACGAGCAGTACTTC
TRBV4-2	once	TRBJ1-2	.	CASSQKIDSVYGYTF	TGTGCCAGCAGCCAGAAGATCGACAGCGTCTATGGCTACACCTTC
TRBV4-2	.	TRBJ2-7	TRBD2	CASSQGGSYEQYF	TGTGCCAGCAGCCAAGGCGGGAGCTACGAGCAGTACTTC
TRBV15	.	TRBJ2-7	TRBD2	CATSRGLAGAYEQYF	TGTGCCACCAGCAGGGGACTAGCGGGAGCTTACGAGCAGTACTTC